This T cell receptor (beta chain) was documented in a study of cytomegalovirus exposure and HLA in healthy donors. Of note for this clone: Its antigen is undetermined.

Study-wide results and caveats: TCR beta sequences reportedly predicted most subjects' HLA-A and HLA-B alleles accurately.

It was with 60 Vbeta and 13 Jbeta primers that the PCR ran. The repertoire was sequenced with immunoSEQ multiplex PCR; TCRdb's copy has only in-frame clones and lacks some. The table lists roughly 93,000 clones, roughly 72% of them singletons, with 0.57% in the top ten. The CDR3 is 16 residues long. V shed 5 bases, J shed 3 bases, and the junction held 7 bases outside the gene matches. From germline, CDR1 is MNHEY and CDR2 SMNVEV (reference sequence). The sample comprised PBMCs. The receptor was isolated from a man aged 30 to 45 in good health and CMV-seronegative. V and J are TRBV27 and TRBJ1-5, with TRBD1 identical over 10 bases. Here the CDR3 reads CASSIAGTGVNQPQHF. The CDR3 nucleotides read TGTGCCAGCAGTATCGCCGGGACAGGGGTCAATCAGCCCCAGCATTTT.